The rows below give T cell receptor beta chains drawn from one sample of a study of blood T cells in healthy people across ages. TCRdb reanalysed the 5' RACE reads using MiXCR and keeps one entry per CDR3 protein. The table lists 910,000 or so distinct CDR3 sequences, just over 50% of them singletons. Material for sequencing was blood. Receptors were obtained from a woman in her sixties in good health. CDR3s include the opening cysteine and the closing phenylalanine or tryptophan. Fields, in order: CDR3 protein, J gene, V gene, D gene. The D gene is left open where the match is weak.

cdr3_aa: CASSQSPGRRASSTDTQYF
j_call: TRBJ2-3
v_call: TRBV7-6
d_call: NA

cdr3_aa: CASSLGLGGTLNYGYTF
j_call: TRBJ1-2
v_call: TRBV25-1
d_call: NA

cdr3_aa: CASSVVGLADEQYF
j_call: NA
v_call: TRBV7-2
d_call: NA

cdr3_aa: CASSGRDRGSYEQYF
j_call: TRBJ2-7
v_call: TRBV11-2
d_call: TRBD1

cdr3_aa: CASLAYSNQPQHF
j_call: TRBJ1-5
v_call: TRBV6-1
d_call: NA

cdr3_aa: CASSLSMRGYTF
j_call: TRBJ1-2
v_call: TRBV12-3/TRBV12-4
d_call: NA

cdr3_aa: CASKIAGGSYERYF
j_call: TRBJ2-7
v_call: TRBV27
d_call: TRBD2

cdr3_aa: CASSSYGDRVGETQYF
j_call: TRBJ2-5
v_call: TRBV5-1
d_call: TRBD1

cdr3_aa: CASSQTGLAGYYEQYF
j_call: TRBJ2-7
v_call: TRBV4-1
d_call: TRBD2

cdr3_aa: CASSRDRESEQYF
j_call: TRBJ2-7
v_call: TRBV5-1
d_call: TRBD1

cdr3_aa: CASRDPRSFRPNEQYF
j_call: TRBJ2-7
v_call: TRBV6-6
d_call: NA

cdr3_aa: CASSFMRDSRYNEQFF
j_call: TRBJ2-1
v_call: TRBV28
d_call: NA

cdr3_aa: CSGSGTGRDTQYF
j_call: TRBJ2-3
v_call: TRBV29-1
d_call: TRBD1

cdr3_aa: CSARKDSGLHEQYF
j_call: TRBJ2-7
v_call: TRBV20-1
d_call: TRBD2

cdr3_aa: CASSQRTSGRTPFLYNEQFF
j_call: NA
v_call: TRBV3-1
d_call: TRBD2

cdr3_aa: CATTGTDGHEQFF
j_call: TRBJ2-1
v_call: TRBV6-1
d_call: NA

cdr3_aa: CSVSRTTNEKLFF
j_call: TRBJ1-4
v_call: TRBV29-1
d_call: NA

cdr3_aa: CSVGGQGDTQYF
j_call: TRBJ2-3
v_call: TRBV29-1
d_call: TRBD1

cdr3_aa: CSAKNGRNTNTGELFF
j_call: TRBJ2-2
v_call: TRBV20-1
d_call: NA

cdr3_aa: CSVEGSGTTDTQYF
j_call: TRBJ2-3
v_call: TRBV29-1
d_call: TRBD2

cdr3_aa: CSARSIAGEHYEQYF
j_call: NA
v_call: TRBV20-1
d_call: TRBD2

cdr3_aa: CACGTPSEQYF
j_call: NA
v_call: TRBV30
d_call: NA

cdr3_aa: CASSLGQVSGSELFF
j_call: TRBJ1-4
v_call: TRBV7-2
d_call: NA

cdr3_aa: CASSETGQGTQYF
j_call: NA
v_call: TRBV2
d_call: NA

cdr3_aa: CASSPRGTIYNEQYF
j_call: TRBJ2-5
v_call: TRBV27
d_call: NA

cdr3_aa: CAISETGATGELFF
j_call: TRBJ2-2
v_call: TRBV10-3
d_call: NA

cdr3_aa: CASNAQGAVNRDPKKSEETQYF
j_call: TRBJ2-5
v_call: TRBV13
d_call: NA

cdr3_aa: CASIWGQLLISSYEQYF
j_call: TRBJ2-7
v_call: TRBV6-4
d_call: TRBD1

cdr3_aa: CASRRQGYYEQYF
j_call: TRBJ2-7
v_call: TRBV28
d_call: TRBD1

cdr3_aa: CSARNLAGGNSEQFF
j_call: TRBJ2-1
v_call: TRBV20-1
d_call: TRBD2

cdr3_aa: CSGRQGNYYNEQFF
j_call: TRBJ2-1
v_call: TRBV29-1
d_call: TRBD1

cdr3_aa: CASSYEEAGGGYTF
j_call: TRBJ1-2
v_call: TRBV5-1
d_call: TRBD1

cdr3_aa: CASSYSVQSSYEQYF
j_call: TRBJ2-7
v_call: TRBV6-6
d_call: NA

cdr3_aa: CASSQGLAGDTIYNEQFF
j_call: TRBJ2-1
v_call: TRBV4-3
d_call: TRBD2

cdr3_aa: CASSLVLADIAKNIQYF
j_call: TRBJ2-4
v_call: TRBV7-9
d_call: NA

cdr3_aa: CASSFTGLGQGLSYTF
j_call: TRBJ1-2
v_call: TRBV27
d_call: TRBD1

cdr3_aa: CASRGQVMETQYF
j_call: TRBJ2-5
v_call: TRBV2
d_call: TRBD1

cdr3_aa: CSGEVAELRYF
j_call: TRBJ2-7
v_call: TRBV29-1
d_call: NA

cdr3_aa: CASLKQTSTDTQYF
j_call: TRBJ2-3
v_call: TRBV7-9
d_call: NA

cdr3_aa: CASRLALTDTQYF
j_call: TRBJ2-3
v_call: TRBV28
d_call: TRBD2

cdr3_aa: CASSYSSGTEGAKNIQYF
j_call: TRBJ2-4
v_call: TRBV6-5
d_call: TRBD1

cdr3_aa: CASSPGNRVRADTQYF
j_call: TRBJ2-3
v_call: TRBV12-3/TRBV12-4
d_call: NA

cdr3_aa: CASSGIGTGSYEQYF
j_call: TRBJ2-7
v_call: TRBV28
d_call: TRBD1

cdr3_aa: CASSQGDRRDSDTQYF
j_call: TRBJ2-3
v_call: TRBV4-2
d_call: NA

cdr3_aa: CAWSVQGARGRGLVCNEQFF
j_call: TRBJ2-1
v_call: TRBV30
d_call: TRBD2

cdr3_aa: CSARDWGRSNQPQHF
j_call: TRBJ1-5
v_call: TRBV20-1
d_call: NA

cdr3_aa: CAISTGTSGSRYNEQFF
j_call: TRBJ2-1
v_call: TRBV10-3
d_call: TRBD2

cdr3_aa: CASSRSPGLAGGPRNEQFF
j_call: TRBJ2-1
v_call: TRBV6-2/TRBV6-3
d_call: TRBD2

cdr3_aa: CSVSQGSPETQYF
j_call: TRBJ2-5
v_call: TRBV29-1
d_call: NA

cdr3_aa: CASSPDPHGGNEQFF
j_call: TRBJ2-1
v_call: TRBV3-1
d_call: NA

cdr3_aa: CASSQDSRGHGKLFF
j_call: TRBJ1-4
v_call: TRBV4-3
d_call: TRBD1

cdr3_aa: CSVPLDSYEQYF
j_call: TRBJ2-7
v_call: TRBV20-1
d_call: NA

cdr3_aa: CSATLREEQYF
j_call: TRBJ2-7
v_call: TRBV20-1
d_call: TRBD2

cdr3_aa: CASSKGGWGWDEQYF
j_call: TRBJ2-7
v_call: TRBV21-1
d_call: NA

cdr3_aa: CASSQGGGGYGYTF
j_call: TRBJ1-2
v_call: TRBV4-2
d_call: NA